These T cell receptor beta chains were read from a single sample in a study of identical twins. TCRdb itself ran the 5' RACE reads through MiXCR, one entry per CDR3 protein. The table shows around 480,000 distinct CDR3 sequences, with 13% to 15% occurring only once. The same specimen was also included in a second study, on yellow fever vaccine responses in identical twins.

The sequenced sample consisted of CD4+ T cells sorted from blood. Every receptor here comes from a woman between 18 and 30 years old in good health. The CDR3 runs from the conserved cysteine through the conserved F or W. The D gene is left open where the match is weak. Only part of the rows carry a size: once, few, many, or a class if the clone is expanded.

v_gene	abundance	j_gene	d_gene	CDR3nt	CDR3aa
TRBV20-1	-	TRBJ2-3	TRBD2	TGCAGTGCTAGAATCTCTAGCGGGGGGTCTACTCTCACAGATACGCAGTATTTT	CSARISSGGSTLTDTQYF
TRBV3-1	-	TRBJ2-2	-	TGTGCCAGCAGCCCTCGGTCAAGGGACACCGGGGAGCTGTTTTTT	CASSPRSRDTGELFF
TRBV12-3/TRBV12-4	few	TRBJ1-6	-	TGTGCCAGCACCTCGATACCTAATTCACCCCTCCACTTT	CASTSIPNSPLHF
TRBV7-8	many	TRBJ1-5	TRBD1	TGTGCCAGCAGCTTATACAGGGGGCAGCCCCAGCATTTT	CASSLYRGQPQHF
TRBV25-1	many	TRBJ1-2	-	TGTGCCAGCAGTGAAAGGTTCGCCTATGGCTACACCTTC	CASSERFAYGYTF
TRBV28	-	TRBJ2-1	TRBD2	TGTGCCAGCAGTGGGGCGGGGGGTTCCTACAATGAGCAGTTCTTC	CASSGAGGSYNEQFF
TRBV3-1	-	TRBJ2-1	-	TGTGCCAGCAGCCAAGTGGGAGGCAGGGGGAAGTACAATGAGCAGTTCTTC	CASSQVGGRGKYNEQFF
TRBV7-9	many	TRBJ2-5	-	TGTGCCAGCAGCCCGCGTAGGGCGGTAGGAGAGACCCAGTACTTC	CASSPRRAVGETQYF
TRBV5-1	many	TRBJ1-5	-	TGCGCCAGCAGCTTGACCGGAGATAGCAATCAGCCCCAGCATTTT	CASSLTGDSNQPQHF
TRBV6-1	few	TRBJ1-2	-	TGTGCCAGCAGCATCTTGACCAGGGGCTCTAACTATGGCTACACCTTC	CASSILTRGSNYGYTF
TRBV19	few	TRBJ1-6	-	TGTGCCAGTAACCCGGGTGCGATTAATTCACCCCTCCACTTT	CASNPGAINSPLHF
TRBV5-1	many	TRBJ2-7	TRBD1	TGCGCCAGCAGCCTGACAGGGGTCCCCTCCTACGAGCAGTACTTC	CASSLTGVPSYEQYF
TRBV5-1	few	TRBJ2-5	-	TGCGCCAGCAGCTTTCAATTGTACTTC	CASSFQLYF
TRBV12-3/TRBV12-4	-	TRBJ2-2	TRBD1	TGTGCCAGCAGTTTCCTAAGGCCTGGACAGGATGACACCGGGGAGCTGTTTTTT	CASSFLRPGQDDTGELFF
TRBV10-3	-	TRBJ1-1	-	TGTGCCATCAGTGGGGTGACTGAAGCTTTCTTT	CAISGVTEAFF
TRBV11-3	-	TRBJ2-5	TRBD1	TGTGCCAGCAGCTCCGGGACAGGGACGGGAGAGACCCAGTACTTC	CASSSGTGTGETQYF
TRBV24-1	-	TRBJ1-5	-	TGTGCCACCAACATCTGCGGGTTTAGCAATCAGCCCCAGCATTTT	CATNICGFSNQPQHF
TRBV6-2/TRBV6-3	few	TRBJ2-7	-	TGTGCCAGCAGTTATAACAGGGACTACGAGCAGTACTTC	CASSYNRDYEQYF
TRBV7-7	-	TRBJ2-1	TRBD2	TGTGCTAGCAGCCCAAGGGCGGGGGGGGACAATGAGCAGTTCTTC	CASSPRAGGDNEQFF
TRBV19	few	TRBJ2-7	-	TGTGCCAGTAGTAGACATCCCGGGACCTCCCAAACCTACGAGCAGTACTTC	CASSRHPGTSQTYEQYF
TRBV27	-	TRBJ2-7	TRBD1	TGTGCCAGCAGTCCGGGACAGGGGGTTGCCTACGAGCAGTACTTC	CASSPGQGVAYEQYF
TRBV9	-	TRBJ2-1	TRBD1	TGTGCCAGCACCAGACAGGGAGAGGGCAATGAGCAGTTCTTC	CASTRQGEGNEQFF
TRBV28	few	TRBJ2-7	-	TGTGCCAGCCGTTCAGGAGGAAGAATCGAGCAGTACTTC	CASRSGGRIEQYF
TRBV7-2	few	TRBJ1-1	TRBD1	TGTGCCAGCAGCTTAGCCACAGGGGCTGAAGCTTTCTTT	CASSLATGAEAFF
TRBV7-2	many	TRBJ2-2	-	TGTGCCAGCAGCTTAAGGGGGTTCGGGGAGCTGTTTTTT	CASSLRGFGELFF
TRBV6-5	-	TRBJ2-4	-	TGTGCCAGCAGTTACCTCCAGGGTGGGTTAAACATTCAGTACTTC	CASSYLQGGLNIQYF